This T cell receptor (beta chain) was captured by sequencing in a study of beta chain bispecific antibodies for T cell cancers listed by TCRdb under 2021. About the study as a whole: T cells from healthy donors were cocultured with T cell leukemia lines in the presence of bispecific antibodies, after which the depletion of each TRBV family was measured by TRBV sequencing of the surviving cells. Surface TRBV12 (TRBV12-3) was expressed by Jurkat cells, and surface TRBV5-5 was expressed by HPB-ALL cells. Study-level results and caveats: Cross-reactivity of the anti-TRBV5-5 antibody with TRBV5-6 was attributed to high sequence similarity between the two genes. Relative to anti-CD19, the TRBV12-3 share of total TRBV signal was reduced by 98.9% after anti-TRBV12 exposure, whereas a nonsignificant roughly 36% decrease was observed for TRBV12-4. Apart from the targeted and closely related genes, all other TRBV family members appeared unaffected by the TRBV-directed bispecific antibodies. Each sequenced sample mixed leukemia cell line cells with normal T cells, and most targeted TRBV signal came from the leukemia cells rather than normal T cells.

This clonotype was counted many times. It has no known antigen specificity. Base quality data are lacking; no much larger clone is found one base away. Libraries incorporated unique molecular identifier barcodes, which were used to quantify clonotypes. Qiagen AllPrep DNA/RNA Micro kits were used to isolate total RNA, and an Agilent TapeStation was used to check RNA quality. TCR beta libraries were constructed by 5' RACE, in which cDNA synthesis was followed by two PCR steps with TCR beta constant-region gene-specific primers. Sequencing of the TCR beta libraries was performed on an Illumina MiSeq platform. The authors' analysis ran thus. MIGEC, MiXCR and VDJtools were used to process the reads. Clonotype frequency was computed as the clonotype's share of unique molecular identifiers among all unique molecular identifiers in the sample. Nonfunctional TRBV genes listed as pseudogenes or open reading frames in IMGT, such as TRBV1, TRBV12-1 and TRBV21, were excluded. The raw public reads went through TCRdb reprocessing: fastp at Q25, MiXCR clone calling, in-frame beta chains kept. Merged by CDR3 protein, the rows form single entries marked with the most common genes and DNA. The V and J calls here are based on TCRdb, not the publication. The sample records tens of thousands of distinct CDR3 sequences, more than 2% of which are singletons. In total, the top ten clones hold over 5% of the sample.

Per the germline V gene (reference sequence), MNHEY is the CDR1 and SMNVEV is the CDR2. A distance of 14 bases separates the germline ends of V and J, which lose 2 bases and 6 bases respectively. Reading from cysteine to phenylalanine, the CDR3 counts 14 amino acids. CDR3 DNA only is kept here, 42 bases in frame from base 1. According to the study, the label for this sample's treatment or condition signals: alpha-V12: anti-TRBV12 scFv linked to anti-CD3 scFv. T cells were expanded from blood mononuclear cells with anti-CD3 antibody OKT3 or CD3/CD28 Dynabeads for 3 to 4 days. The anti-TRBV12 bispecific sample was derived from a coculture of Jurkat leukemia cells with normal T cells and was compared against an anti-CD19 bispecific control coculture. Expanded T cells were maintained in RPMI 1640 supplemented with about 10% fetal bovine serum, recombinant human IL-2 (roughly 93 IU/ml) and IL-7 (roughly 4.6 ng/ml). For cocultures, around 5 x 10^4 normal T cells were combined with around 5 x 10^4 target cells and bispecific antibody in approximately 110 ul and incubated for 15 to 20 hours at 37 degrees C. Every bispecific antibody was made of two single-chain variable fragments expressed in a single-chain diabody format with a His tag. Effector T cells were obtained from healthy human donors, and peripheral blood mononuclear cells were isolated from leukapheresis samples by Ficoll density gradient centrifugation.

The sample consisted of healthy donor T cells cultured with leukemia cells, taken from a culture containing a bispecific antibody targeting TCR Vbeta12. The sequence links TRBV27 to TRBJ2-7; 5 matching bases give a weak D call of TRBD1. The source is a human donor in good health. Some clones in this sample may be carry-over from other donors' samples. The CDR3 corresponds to CASSLKDQGSEQYF. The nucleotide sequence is TGTGCCAGCAGTTTAAAGGATCAGGGTTCCGAGCAGTACTTC.